Below are 16 T cell receptor beta chains sequenced from a single sample in a study of CD8+ T cells in alopecia areata. RNA was isolated and reverse transcribed to cDNA, the sequencing template. TCRdb's copy holds only in-frame clones and misses some; the assay was immunoSEQ multiplex PCR. Altogether fewer than 100,000 clones are present, about two thirds being singletons, with the ten largest covering approximately 15%. Stated treatment: oral pan-JAK inhibitor, 5-10 mg twice daily. The sample in question was CD8+ T cells sorted from blood, obtained between weeks 44 and 45, from a patient treated with tofacitinib. The receptors stem from a human donor with alopecia areata.

The rearrangement joins TRBV25-1 to TRBJ2-1, with 8 bases aligning to TRBD2. The V gene's germline CDR1 is MGHDK and CDR2 SYGVNS. Trimming at V came to 8 bases and at J to 7 bases, leaving 13 bases not matched to a gene. The length of the CDR3 is 15 residues. The CDR3 DNA is TGTGCCAGCCACGGGCCAACGGGGGGGCCGAATGAGCAGTTCTTC. Amino acid sequence: CASHGPTGGPNEQFF.

This chain connects TRBV5-1 to TRBJ1-1; D is possibly TRBD1 (6 bases). The germline V and J ends were trimmed by 0 bases and 2 bases, with 14 bases remaining between them. This CDR3 region has 16 residues. Germline V gives CDR1 SGHRS, CDR2 YFSETQ. CDR3 residues: CASSLGADRTNTEAFF. The CDR3 coding sequence is TGCGCCAGCAGCTTGGGAGCCGACAGGACAAACACTGAAGCTTTCTTT.

The chain has TRBV7-3 and TRBJ1-2, with a weak D call TRBD1 (6 bases). Between the trimmed V and J ends, which lost 3 bases and 6 bases, there was a span of 17 bases. This CDR3 has 15 amino acids. Germline lookup yields CDR1 SGHTA and CDR2 FQGTGA. The CDR3 DNA reads as TGTGCCAGCAGCTTGCTTAGCGGGACAAAGGATGGCTACACCTTC. It encodes CASSLLSGTKDGYTF.

This sequence joins TRBV10-1 and TRBJ2-4; the D is unclear. The CDR3 extends over 10 amino acids. Looked up from germline, CDR1 is WNHNN and CDR2 is SYGVQD (reference sequence). V gave up 7 bases and J gave up 12 bases, with 10 bases separating them. The CDR3, as DNA: TGCGCCAGCATTCAGACACCTCAGTACTTC. It yields the protein CASIQTPQYF.

The rearrangement joins TRBV28 to TRBJ2-3; TRBD2 matches at 8 bases. The V and J ends lost 6 bases and 4 bases, in that order; junction bases with no gene match: 6. The CDR3 contains 14 residues. Germline V gene data show CDR1 as MDHEN and CDR2 as SYDVKM. CDR3 protein: CASSRRGEADTQYF. The CDR3 nucleotides are TGTGCCAGCAGCCGGCGGGGGGAGGCAGATACGCAGTATTTT.

The chain recombines TRBV14 with TRBJ1-2; perhaps TRBD1 as D (5 bases). CDR1 is SGHDN and CDR2 is FVKESK in the germline V gene. Trimming removed 5 bases from V and 2 bases from J, with 15 bases in between. The CDR3 totals 15 residues. The CDR3 coding sequence is TGTGCCAGCAGCGAGGGGTCTCAAGGGAACTATGGCTACACCTTC. Translated, it gives CASSEGSQGNYGYTF.

V is TRBV2 and J is TRBJ1-2, with 9 bases that match TRBD1. Germline CDR1 and CDR2: SNHLY and FYNNEI. J lost 6 bases, V lost 1 base, and 9 bases had no gene match. The CDR3 runs 16 residues. CDR3 sequence (DNA): TGTGCCAGCAGTGAAGTCCTTAGGGACAGGGCGAATGGCTACACCTTC. Protein product: CASSEVLRDRANGYTF.

The genes are TRBV4-1 and TRBJ2-3; possibly TRBD1 for D (6 bases). Germline V lookup: CDR1 MGHRA, CDR2 YSYEKL. V was cut by 3 bases and J by 3 bases, with 10 bases left in between. This CDR3 contains 14 residues. The DNA of the CDR3 is TGCGCCAGCAGCCAGGTACAGGGAACAGATACGCAGTATTTT. It is translated as CASSQVQGTDTQYF.

This clone came up a few times. The chain couples TRBV6-5 to TRBJ1-2; 8 bases map to TRBD1. Trimming took 0 bases from V and 6 from J; bases not matched to a gene: 6. CDR3 length: 15 residues. Germline-derived CDR1 and CDR2 are MNHEY and SVGAGI. The CDR3 here is CASSYSAGGYNGYTF. For the CDR3, the DNA is TGTGCCAGCAGTTACTCTGCAGGGGGCTACAATGGCTACACCTTC.

J is TRBJ1-1 and V is TRBV6-5, with 10 bases that match TRBD1. CDR1 is MNHEY and CDR2 is SVGAGI in the germline V gene. The CDR3 has 13 residues. J was trimmed by 7 bases and V by 5 bases; bases with no gene match: 4. The CDR3 protein is CASSPGQGNEAFF. In DNA, the CDR3 is TGTGCCAGCAGTCCGGGACAGGGGAATGAAGCTTTCTTT.

The CDR3, as DNA: TGTGCCACCAGCGGGGACAGGACCAACTATGGCTACACCTTC. It yields the protein CATSGDRTNYGYTF. The J gene is TRBJ1-2, the V gene TRBV15, with 8 nucleotides matching TRBD1. The germline V gene encodes CDR1 LNHNV and CDR2 YYDKDF (reference sequence). The CDR3 is 14 amino acids. V lost 5 bases to trimming and J lost 2 bases; unmatched junction nucleotides: 4.

V is TRBV27 and J is TRBJ2-1, with 8 bases identical to TRBD2. Germline V CDR1 and CDR2: MNHEY, SMNVEV (reference sequence). The CDR3 covers 15 residues. The V and J ends lost 2 bases and 7 bases, in that order; junction bases with no gene match: 7. CDR3 region: CASSLTSGGGNEQFF. DNA for the CDR3: TGTGCCAGCAGTTTAACAAGCGGGGGAGGGAATGAGCAGTTCTTC.

The chain combines TRBV27 with TRBJ2-1; D is unresolved. The CDR3 is 11 residues long. CDR1 is MNHEY and CDR2 is SMNVEV in the germline V gene (reference sequence). V lost 5 bases to trimming and J lost 8 bases, with 7 bases between them. The CDR3 DNA reads TGTGCCAGCAGTACTCGGGATGAGCAGTTCTTC. This codes for CASSTRDEQFF.

The chain uses TRBV30 and TRBJ2-7, with D perhaps being TRBD1 or TRBD2 (5 bases each). With 6 bases removed from V and 3 bases from J, the gap between germline ends came to 15 bases. The CDR3 is made up of 13 amino acids. Germline V gene sequence: CDR1 GTSNPN, CDR2 SVGIG (reference sequence). The CDR3: CACSGTHVYEQYF. The CDR3 DNA sequence: TGTGCCTGTTCCGGGACGCACGTCTACGAGCAGTACTTC.

This clone has only a few counts. The chain is built from TRBV7-9 and TRBJ2-7; TRBD2 might be the D (5 bases). Germline CDR1 reads SEHNR; CDR2 reads FQNEAQ (reference sequence). CDR3 length: 12 amino acids. V lost 4 bases and J lost 4, with 8 bases in between. CDR3 loop: CASSSDFYEQYF. CDR3 nucleotides: TGTGCCAGCAGCTCGGACTTTTACGAGCAGTACTTC.

This clone was detected only a few times. The J gene is TRBJ2-2, the V gene TRBV7-9; 7 bases line up with TRBD1. This CDR3 has 15 residues. The V segment lost 5 bases and the J segment 3 bases; nucleotides outside the gene matches: 6. Germline lookup yields CDR1 SEHNR and CDR2 FQNEAQ (reference sequence). Here the CDR3 DNA reads TGTGCCAGCAGCCCTCGACAGGGCTACACCGGGGAGCTGTTTTTT. Protein product: CASSPRQGYTGELFF.